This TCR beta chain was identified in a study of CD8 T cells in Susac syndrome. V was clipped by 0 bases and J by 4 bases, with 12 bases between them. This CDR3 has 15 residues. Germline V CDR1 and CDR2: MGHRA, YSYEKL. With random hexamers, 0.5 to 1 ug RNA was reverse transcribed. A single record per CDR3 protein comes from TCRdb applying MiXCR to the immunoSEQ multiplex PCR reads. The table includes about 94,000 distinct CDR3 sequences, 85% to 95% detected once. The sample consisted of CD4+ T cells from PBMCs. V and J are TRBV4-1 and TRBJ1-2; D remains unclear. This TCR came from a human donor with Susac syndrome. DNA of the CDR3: TGCGCCAGCAGCCAAGATCAACGTGGCCTCTATGGCTACACCTTC. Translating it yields CASSQDQRGLYGYTF.